One and the same sample provided the 27 T cell receptor beta chains below, sequenced in a study of CD8+CD57+ T cells in acquired aplastic anemia. Genomic DNA was employed as the template in profiling TCR beta VDJ and CDR3. TCRdb passed the reads through MiXCR, listing each CDR3 protein once. The profile shows under 200,000 distinct CDR3 sequences, around 48% of them singletons. For sequencing, patients were chosen who had shown expansion of CD8+CD57+ cells by flow cytometry. Sequenced: sorted CD4+, CD8+, or CD8+CD57+ T cells (not recorded which) from PBMCs. These receptors came from a human donor with aplastic anemia.

This clonotype was detected ten times or more. The V and J genes are TRBV6-5 and TRBJ1-1, with TRBD1 matching over 11 bases. CDR3 length: 13 residues. V shed 4 bases, J shed 10 bases, and the junction held 5 bases outside the gene matches. Germline-derived CDR1 and CDR2 are MNHEY and SVGAGI. The CDR3 is CASSSGQGESAFF. In DNA form, the CDR3 reads TGTGCCAGCAGTTCGGGACAGGGGGAATCAGCTTTCTTT.

This clonotype has a count of ten or more. The chain carries TRBV6-1 and TRBJ2-7; 10 bases match TRBD2. This CDR3 comprises 14 residues. The junction had 6 bases not matched to a gene; V was cut back by 5 bases and J by 5 bases. Germline V gene lookup returns CDR1 MNHNS and CDR2 SASEGT. CDR3: CASSRAGGPHEQYF. In DNA form, the CDR3 reads TGTGCCAGCAGTCGAGCGGGAGGGCCACACGAGCAGTACTTC.

Notes on this clonotype: Given a much more abundant clone one base away, this may be a read error. The rearrangement links TRBV20-1 to TRBJ2-1; 9 bases map to TRBD2. CDR3 size: 16 residues. Germline V lookup: CDR1 DFQATT, CDR2 SNEGSKA (reference sequence). The ends lost 6 bases at V and 2 bases at J; junction bases unmatched: 11. CDR3 nucleotide sequence: TGCAGTGCAGGAGGGGTAGCGGGAGTCACCTACAATGAGCAGTTCTTC. This sequence encodes CSAGGVAGVTYNEQFF.

Concerning this clonotype itself: At one end the junction does not follow the germline gene, possibly because of a read error. The gene calls are TRBV19 and TRBJ1-6, with D perhaps matching TRBD1 (5 bases). In germline, CDR1 is LNHDA, CDR2 SQIVND (reference sequence). CDR3 length equals 15 residues. CDR3 residues: CASSIQGVENLPLHF. The CDR3 nucleotides are TGTGCCAGTAGTATTCAGGGAGTAGAGAATTTACCCCTCCACTTT.

This clonotype was detected ten times or more. The chain uses TRBV19 and TRBJ1-5; 9 nucleotides match TRBD1. Germline V gene sequence: CDR1 LNHDA, CDR2 SQIVND (reference sequence). The CDR3 spans 16 residues. J lost 7 bases, V lost 8 bases, and 15 bases had no gene match. CDR3 DNA: TGTGCCAGTCTCCCTCCGGGACAGGGAGGGAGCCAGCCCCAGCATTTT. This sequence encodes CASLPPGQGGSQPQHF.

The chain uses TRBV19 and TRBJ2-7; 8 positions match TRBD1. CDR3 length: 13 residues. Germline trimming cut 8 bases from V and 1 base from J; bases unmatched to any gene: 4. Germline V CDR1 and CDR2: LNHDA, SQIVND (reference sequence). The CDR3 region is CASGQGISYEQYF. CDR3 coding DNA: TGTGCCAGTGGACAGGGCATTTCCTACGAGCAGTACTTC.

About this clonotype itself: This may come from a read error, since a much larger clone is one base off. V is TRBV30 and J is TRBJ1-2; D is undetermined. This CDR3 has 14 residues. CDR1 GTSNPN and CDR2 SVGIG come from the germline V gene (reference sequence). The CDR3, as DNA: TGTGCCTGGAGTGTACGTGGAGCGGACTATGGCTACGCCTTC. It encodes CAWSVRGADYGYAF.

In regard to this clonotype: This CDR3 fails to terminate in the conserved phenylalanine or tryptophan, so it likely reflects a read error. The V and J genes are TRBV30 and TRBJ2-3; no firm D call. The CDR3 totals 17 residues. In germline, CDR1 is GTSNPN, CDR2 SVGIG (reference sequence). V was pared by 3 bases and J by 1 base, with 20 bases between. CDR3 sequence (DNA): TGTGCCTGGAGCGGAGTCGTACAGATCTTAGGCACAGATACGCAGTATTCT. It is translated as CAWSGVVQILGTDTQYS.

This clonotype was recorded many times. V is TRBV5-1 and J is TRBJ1-2; D ambiguous. There are 13 residues in the CDR3. Trimming cost V 4 bases and J 6 bases, with 13 bases left between them. The V gene's germline CDR1 is SGHRS and CDR2 YFSETQ. The CDR3 bases are TGCGCCAGCAGCCCCGCTGTGAAGGATGGCTACACCTTC. Protein product: CASSPAVKDGYTF.

With respect to this clonotype: A clone one base away is much larger, so this may be a read error. In this CDR3 the conserved last residue, phenylalanine or tryptophan, is missing, so a read error is likely. The rearrangement uses TRBV29-1 and TRBJ2-4; 9 nucleotides agree with TRBD2. The CDR3 sequence is 16 residues long. CDR1 and CDR2 from the germline V gene are SQVTM and ANQGSEA. The J segment lost 5 bases and the V segment lost 6 bases, leaving 14 bases of the junction unmatched. CDR3: CSVHMLTSGGENIQYL. The CDR3 region has the DNA TGCAGCGTCCACATGCTGACTAGCGGAGGAGAAAACATTCAGTACTTA.

The chain's CDR3 is CASTQSTDTQYF. The CDR3, as DNA: TGCGCCAGCACTCAGAGCACAGATACGCAGTATTTT. The V gene is TRBV10-2, the J gene TRBJ2-3, with no clear D. V shed 7 bases and J shed 0 bases, with 5 bases lying between them. CDR1 is WSHSY and CDR2 is SAAADI in the germline V gene. CDR3 size: 12 residues.

This clonotype was seen ten or more times. The V call is TRBV7-2, the J call TRBJ1-4, with 8 bases matching TRBD1. The junction had 0 bases not matched to a gene; V was cut back by 1 base and J by 8 bases. Germline V gene sequence: CDR1 SGHTA, CDR2 FQGNSA. The CDR3 is made up of 13 amino acids. CDR3 region: CASSLDRGEKLFF. For the CDR3, the DNA is TGTGCCAGCAGCTTAGACAGGGGGGAAAAACTGTTTTTT.

There are a few counts of this clonotype. This may arise from a read error, as a much more abundant clone is one base away. The gene calls are TRBV12-3 or TRBV12-4 and TRBJ1-1; weak D call: TRBD1 (5 bases). The CDR3 length is 14 residues. The CDR3 region is CASTLGHSNTEALF. CDR3 DNA sequence: TGTGCCAGCACTCTAGGACACAGCAACACTGAAGCTCTCTTT.

This clonotype was seen ten or more times. This chain connects TRBV15 to TRBJ1-1, with D tentatively TRBD1 (5 bases). V lost 3 bases to trimming and J lost 2 bases, with 10 bases between them. The CDR3 is made up of 14 amino acids. Germline V gives CDR1 LNHNV, CDR2 YYDKDF (reference sequence). In DNA, the CDR3 is TGTGCCACCAGCAGGGGGGGGGACAACACTGAAGCTTTCTTT. Its protein is CATSRGGDNTEAFF.

This clonotype was seen only a few times. The chain combines TRBV18 with TRBJ1-1, with D unresolved. With 3 bases removed from V and 0 bases from J, the gap between germline ends came to 8 bases. CDR1 is KGHSH and CDR2 is LQKENI in the germline V gene. The CDR3 loop spans 14 amino acids. The DNA for the CDR3 is TGTGCCAGCTCACCCGCGGTTGTGAACACTGAAGCTTTCTTT. Translation: CASSPAVVNTEAFF.

The genes are TRBV19 and TRBJ1-1; 8 bases align to TRBD1. The V and J ends lost 3 bases and 1 base, in that order; junction bases with no gene match: 4. The length of the CDR3 is 15 residues. Germline values: CDR1 LNHDA, CDR2 SQIVND (reference sequence). For the CDR3, the DNA is TGTGCCAGTAGTATTGTAGGACAGGGGAACACTGAAGCTTTCTTT. It translates to CASSIVGQGNTEAFF.

The chain employs TRBV20-1 and TRBJ1-2; D might be TRBD1 (5 bases). The V gene's germline CDR1 is DFQATT and CDR2 SNEGSKA (reference sequence). V was clipped by 1 base and J by 1 base, with 10 bases between them. This CDR3 comprises 14 residues. CDR3 residues: CSARGSGLNYGYTF. For the CDR3, the DNA is TGCAGTGCTAGAGGTTCAGGGCTTAACTATGGCTACACCTTC.

In this sample, this clonotype turned up many times. J is TRBJ2-1 and V is TRBV25-1; D gene ambiguous. This CDR3 spans 14 amino acids. V gave up 4 bases and J gave up 0 bases, with 7 bases separating them. Germline-derived CDR1 and CDR2 are MGHDK and SYGVNS. In nucleotides, the CDR3 is TGTGCCAGCAGTGCACTAAGCTCCTACAATGAGCAGTTCTTC. It encodes CASSALSSYNEQFF.

The rearrangement links TRBV2 to TRBJ1-2; D uncertain. V lost 6 bases and J lost 4, with 18 bases in between. Germline V gene sequence: CDR1 SNHLY, CDR2 FYNNEI. This CDR3 has 15 residues. As DNA, the CDR3 is TGTGCCAGCAGCGCTTTAGACACCGATCTCTATGGCTACACCTTC. This gives the protein CASSALDTDLYGYTF.

To note about this clonotype: One junction end does not reproduce the germline sequence, and a read error may be involved. The chain uses TRBV12-3 or TRBV12-4 and TRBJ2-1; 12 bases line up with TRBD2. The CDR3 runs 13 residues. The CDR3 DNA sequence: TGTGCCAGCAGTCTAGCGGGGGGGACTGAGCAGTTCTTC. It encodes CASSLAGGTEQFF.

The genes are TRBV10-1 and TRBJ2-2; perhaps TRBD1 as D (6 bases). The germline gives CDR1 WNHNN, CDR2 SYGVQD (reference sequence). Trimming took off 6 bases at V and 3 bases at J, with 17 bases between the two ends. The CDR3 has 16 amino acids. For the CDR3, the DNA is TGCGCCAGCAGCTTGGTCCTCAGGGGCGACACCGGGGAGCTGTTTTTT. Translation gives CASSLVLRGDTGELFF.

The chain joins TRBV5-1 to TRBJ2-7; 7 positions agree with TRBD2. Germline-derived CDR1 and CDR2 are SGHRS and YFSETQ. The CDR3 runs 15 residues. The J segment lost 3 bases and the V segment lost 0 bases, leaving 6 bases of the junction unmatched. The CDR3 is CASSLGGSKVYEQYF. DNA of the CDR3: TGCGCCAGCAGCTTGGGCGGGAGTAAGGTCTACGAGCAGTACTTC.

This clonotype has a count of ten or more. A much larger clone differs from this one at a single base, so this may be a read error. V usage is TRBV10-3 and J usage is TRBJ2-1; D possibly corresponds to TRBD2 (5 bases). Germline CDR1 ENHRY, CDR2 SYGVKD. This CDR3 has 13 amino acids. Here the CDR3 DNA reads TGTGCCATCAGAACGGACTCTAACAATGGGCAGTTCTTC. Encoded protein: CAIRTDSNNGQFF.

This clonotype showed up many times. The genes are TRBV25-1 and TRBJ2-4; possibly TRBD2 for D (6 bases). V lost 10 bases, J lost 8 bases, and 18 bases lay in between. Germline V lookup: CDR1 MGHDK, CDR2 SYGVNS. CDR3 length: 13 residues. CDR3 nucleotides: TGTGCCACCCGGGCCCCTACGGGGGACATTCAGTACTTC. It translates to CATRAPTGDIQYF.

The genes are TRBV10-3 and TRBJ1-1; 9 bases agree with TRBD1. V was clipped by 6 bases and J by 3 bases; unmatched bases: 5. Germline-derived CDR1 and CDR2 are ENHRY and SYGVKD. The CDR3 extends over 14 amino acids. The CDR3 region has the DNA TGTGCCATCAGCTTGGGGACAGGGTACACTGAAGCTTTCTTT. This translates into CAISLGTGYTEAFF.

This clonotype was found many times. At one end the junction does not follow the germline gene, possibly because of a read error. The chain uses TRBV6-1 and TRBJ2-3; D is unresolved. This CDR3 is 11 amino acids long. The germline gives CDR1 MNHNS, CDR2 SASEGT. The CDR3 coding sequence is TGCGCCAGCAGGATCCTAGATACGCAGTATTTT. Encoded protein: CASRILDTQYF.

In regard to this clonotype: A junction end diverges from the germline sequence, so it may reflect a read error. V is TRBV29-1 and J is TRBJ2-3, with a tentative D call TRBD2 (5 bases). This CDR3 is built from 12 residues. Germline V lookup: CDR1 SQVTM, CDR2 ANQGSEA. The CDR3 loop reads CSAGDGRDTQYF. As DNA, the CDR3 is TGCAGCGCTGGGGATGGACGGGATACACAGTATTTT.